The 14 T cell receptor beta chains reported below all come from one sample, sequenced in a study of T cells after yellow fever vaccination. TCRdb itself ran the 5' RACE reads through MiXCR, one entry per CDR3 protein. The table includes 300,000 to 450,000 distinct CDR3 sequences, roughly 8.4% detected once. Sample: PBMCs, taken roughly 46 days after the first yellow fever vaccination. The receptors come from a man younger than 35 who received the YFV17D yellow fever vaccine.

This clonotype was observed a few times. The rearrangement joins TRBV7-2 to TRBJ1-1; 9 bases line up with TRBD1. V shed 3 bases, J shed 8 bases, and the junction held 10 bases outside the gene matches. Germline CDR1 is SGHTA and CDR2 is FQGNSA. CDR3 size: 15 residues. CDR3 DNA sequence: TGTGCCAGCAGCTTTGCGGGACAGGGTTACCTCGAAGCTTTCTTT. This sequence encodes CASSFAGQGYLEAFF.

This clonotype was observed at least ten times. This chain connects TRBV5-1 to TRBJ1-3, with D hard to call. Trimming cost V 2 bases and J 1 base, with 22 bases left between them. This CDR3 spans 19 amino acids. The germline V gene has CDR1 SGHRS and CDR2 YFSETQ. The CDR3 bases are TGCGCCAGCAGCTTCTATGGACTCGATACCTTGGGATCTGGAAACACCATATATTTT. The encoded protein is CASSFYGLDTLGSGNTIYF. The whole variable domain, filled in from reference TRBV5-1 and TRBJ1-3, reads KAGVTQTPRYLIKTRGQQVTLSCSPISGHRSVSWYQQTPGQGLQFLFEYFSETQRNKGNFPGRFSGRQFSNSRSEMNVSTLELGDSALYLCASSFYGLDTLGSGNTIYFGEGSWLTVV.

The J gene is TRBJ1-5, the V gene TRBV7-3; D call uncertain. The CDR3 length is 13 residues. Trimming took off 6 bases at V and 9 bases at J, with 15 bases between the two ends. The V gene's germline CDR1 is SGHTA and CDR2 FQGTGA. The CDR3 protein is CASSLDTQTPQHF. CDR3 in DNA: TGTGCCAGCAGTCTTGACACGCAGACGCCCCAGCATTTT.

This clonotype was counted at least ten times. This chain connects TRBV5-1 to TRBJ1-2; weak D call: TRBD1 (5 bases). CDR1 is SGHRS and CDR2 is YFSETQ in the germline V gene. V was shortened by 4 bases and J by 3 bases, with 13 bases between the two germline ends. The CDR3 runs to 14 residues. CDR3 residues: CASSLPGGDYGYTF. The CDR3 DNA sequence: TGCGCCAGCAGCCTCCCGGGGGGGGACTATGGCTACACCTTC.

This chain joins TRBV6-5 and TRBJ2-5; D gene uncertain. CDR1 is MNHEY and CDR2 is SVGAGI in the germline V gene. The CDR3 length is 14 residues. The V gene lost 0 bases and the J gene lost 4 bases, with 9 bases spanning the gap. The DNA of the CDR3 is TGTGCCAGCAGTTACTCGAGCAAGGGAGAGACCCAGTACTTC. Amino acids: CASSYSSKGETQYF.

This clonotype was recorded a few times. Written as DNA, the CDR3 is TGTGCCAGCAGTTACTCGGATGGTGTCAGGGCAGCGGCCCAGCATTTT. This codes for CASSYSDGVRAAAQHF. This sequence joins TRBV6-5 and TRBJ1-5, with D maybe TRBD1 (5 bases). This CDR3 has 16 amino acids. Between the trimmed V and J ends, which lost 0 bases and 11 bases, there was a span of 20 bases. Germline V gives CDR1 MNHEY, CDR2 SVGAGI.

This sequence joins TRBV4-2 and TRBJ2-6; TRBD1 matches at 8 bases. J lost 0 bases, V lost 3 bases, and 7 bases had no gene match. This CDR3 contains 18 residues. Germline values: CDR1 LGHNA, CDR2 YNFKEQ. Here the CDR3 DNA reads TGTGCCAGCAGCCAGAGCCGGGACAGGATCTCTGGGGCCAACGTCCTGACTTTC. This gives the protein CASSQSRDRISGANVLTF.

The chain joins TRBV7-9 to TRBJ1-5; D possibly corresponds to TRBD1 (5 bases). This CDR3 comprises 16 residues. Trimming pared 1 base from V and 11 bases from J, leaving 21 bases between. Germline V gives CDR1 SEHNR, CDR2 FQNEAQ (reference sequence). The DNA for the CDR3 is TGTGCCAGCAGCTTAGGCTCCGGGGCCTTAGGGTTGGCCCAGCATTTT. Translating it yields CASSLGSGALGLAQHF.

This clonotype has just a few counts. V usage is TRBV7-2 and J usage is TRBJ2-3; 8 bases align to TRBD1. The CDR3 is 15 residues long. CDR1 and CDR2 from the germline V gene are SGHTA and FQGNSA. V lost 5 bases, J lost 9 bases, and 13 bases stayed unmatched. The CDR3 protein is CASSPSSGQGSTQYF. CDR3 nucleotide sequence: TGTGCCAGCAGCCCTAGTAGCGGACAGGGCTCGACGCAGTATTTT.

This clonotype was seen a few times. CDR3 coding DNA: TGTGCCATCAGTGAGTCGATTACTAGCGGGGGATACACCGGGGAGCTGTTTTTT. This encodes CAISESITSGGYTGELFF. The gene calls are TRBV10-3 and TRBJ2-2; TRBD2 agrees at 11 bases. There are 18 residues in the CDR3. CDR1 and CDR2 (germline): ENHRY, SYGVKD. V shed 0 bases, J shed 3 bases, and the junction held 6 bases outside the gene matches.

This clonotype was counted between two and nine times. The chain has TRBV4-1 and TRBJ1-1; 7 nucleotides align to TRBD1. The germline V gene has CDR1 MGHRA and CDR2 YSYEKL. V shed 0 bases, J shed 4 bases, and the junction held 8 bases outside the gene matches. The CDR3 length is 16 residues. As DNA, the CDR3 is TGCGCCAGCAGCCAAGAACCGACAGGGAGAGTCACTGAAGCTTTCTTT. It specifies CASSQEPTGRVTEAFF.

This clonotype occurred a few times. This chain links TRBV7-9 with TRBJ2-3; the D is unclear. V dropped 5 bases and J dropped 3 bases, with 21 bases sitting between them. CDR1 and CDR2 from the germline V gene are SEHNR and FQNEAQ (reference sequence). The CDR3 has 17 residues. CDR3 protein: CASSPGRKVLRTDTQYF. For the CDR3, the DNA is TGTGCCAGCAGCCCAGGCCGGAAGGTTCTAAGGACAGATACGCAGTATTTT.

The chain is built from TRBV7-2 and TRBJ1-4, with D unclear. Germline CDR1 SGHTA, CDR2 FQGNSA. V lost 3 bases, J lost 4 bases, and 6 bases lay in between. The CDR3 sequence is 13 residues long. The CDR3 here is CASSLGLNEKLFF. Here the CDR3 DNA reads TGTGCCAGCAGCTTGGGTCTTAATGAAAAACTGTTTTTT.

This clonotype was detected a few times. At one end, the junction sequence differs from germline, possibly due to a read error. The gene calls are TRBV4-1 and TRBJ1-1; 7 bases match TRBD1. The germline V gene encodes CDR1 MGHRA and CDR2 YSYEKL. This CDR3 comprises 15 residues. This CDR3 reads CASSQEQGLNTEAFF. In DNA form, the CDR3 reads TGCGCCAGCAGCCAAGAACAGGGGTTGAACACTGAAGCCTTCTTT.